This TCR beta chain was found in a study of radiotherapy plus CTLA-4 blockade in lung cancer. The wider study: Under 20% of enrolled patients responded objectively, and more than 30% had disease control. Study-wide results and limits: Response was reportedly best predicted by early blood T cell clone dynamics, with interferon-beta. Clones derived from tumor TCRs expanded in blood after radiotherapy plus ipilimumab.

Each patient with chemo-refractory metastatic non-small-cell lung cancer was treated with focal radiation plus CTLA-4 blockade using ipilimumab. For this clone: Its specificity is not known.

The CDR3 totals 11 residues. Trimming left V 9 bases short and J 2 bases short, with 7 bases between. Germline assignment: CDR1 MDHEN and CDR2 SYDVKM. TCRdb's copy holds only in-frame clones and misses some; the assay was immunoSEQ multiplex PCR. The sample includes about 95,000 clones, roughly four fifths of them seen just once. The sequencing used peripheral blood, collected from a patient treated with radiotherapy plus ipilimumab. The source is a human donor with non-small cell lung cancer who had stable disease on radiotherapy plus ipilimumab. The chain links TRBV28 to TRBJ1-2, with D possibly being TRBD1 (6 bases). In DNA form, the CDR3 reads TGTGCCAGTAGGGGGAACTATGGCTACACCTTC. As protein: CASRGNYGYTF.